This TCR beta chain was found in a study of cytomegalovirus exposure and HLA in healthy donors. Study background: An early release of data contained approximately 80 million unique TCRs, which came from HLA-typed donors.

The germline V gene encodes CDR1 SEHNR and CDR2 FQNEAQ (reference sequence). The CDR3 spans 12 residues. Use of 60 Vbeta and 13 Jbeta primers characterized the PCR. The data were produced by immunoSEQ multiplex PCR, yet TCRdb's version contains in-frame clones alone and is incomplete. The table shows approximately 190,000 clones, with about nine tenths occurring only once. As regards this clone: The junction and the germline gene differ at one end; a read error may be behind it.

Material: PBMCs. This clonotype was obtained from a boy aged 2 to 9 in good health and CMV-seronegative. The chain employs TRBV7-9 and TRBJ1-1; D remains unclear. The CDR3 coding sequence is TGTGCCAGCAGCTTAAGTTTTGAGCGGCAGTACTTT. Protein: CASSLSFERQYF.